This passage covers 6 T cell receptor beta chains from one sample sequenced in a study of blood T cell repertoires in COVID-19. The table came from immunoSEQ multiplex PCR; TCRdb's copy has only in-frame clones and leaves some out. The sample has approximately 21,000 clones, 80% to 90% seen once. The sample taken for sequencing was peripheral blood. Every receptor here comes from a man between 65 and 85 years old with active COVID-19.

The rearrangement joins TRBV10-2 to TRBJ2-7; weak D call: TRBD1 (6 bases). CDR3 size: 21 residues. Trimming shortened V by 1 base and J by 0 bases, and 28 bases separated the two germline ends. The V gene's germline CDR1 is WSHSY and CDR2 SAAADI. This chain's CDR3 is CASSELWVVGTPLTSSYEQYF. The CDR3 DNA reads TGCGCCAGCAGTGAGTTATGGGTGGTGGGGACACCCCTCACTAGCTCCTACGAGCAGTACTTC.

The chain combines TRBV20-1 with TRBJ1-2; a possible D gene is TRBD1 (6 bases). Trimming removed 6 bases from V and 8 bases from J, with 13 bases in between. Germline V gene sequence: CDR1 DFQATT, CDR2 SNEGSKA (reference sequence). The CDR3 covers 11 residues. The CDR3 reads CSAMGGRGYTF. In nucleotides, the CDR3 is TGCAGTGCCATGGGGGGGCGCGGCTACACCTTC.

The rearrangement uses TRBV6-2 or TRBV6-3 and TRBJ2-6; 10 bases fit TRBD1. The germline V gene has CDR1 MNHEY and CDR2 SVGEGT. The CDR3 has 20 residues. Trimming removed 5 bases from V and 0 bases from J; junction bases left unmatched: 13. The CDR3 coding sequence is TGTGCCAGCAGTCCGCGGACAGGGGGTGCCAAACTCTCTGGGGCCAACGTCCTGACTTTC. Protein product: CASSPRTGGAKLSGANVLTF.

This clone was seen just once. The chain combines TRBV9 with TRBJ2-2, with 9 bases matching TRBD2. J was trimmed by 7 bases and V by 6 bases; bases with no gene match: 10. The germline gives CDR1 SGDLS, CDR2 YYNGEE. The CDR3 sequence is 15 residues long. The CDR3 sequence is CASTEGSGGFGELFF. The CDR3 region has the DNA TGTGCCAGCACCGAAGGTAGCGGGGGATTCGGGGAGCTGTTTTTT.

The rearrangement uses TRBV19 and TRBJ2-2; 12 bases match TRBD1. Unmatched junction bases numbered 7, after V lost 4 bases and J lost 7 bases. Germline assignment: CDR1 LNHDA and CDR2 SQIVND (reference sequence). This CDR3 spans 16 amino acids. CDR3 bases: TGTGCCAGTAGTACCCGGGACAGGGGGCGTCACGGGGAGCTGTTTTTT. Translating it yields CASSTRDRGRHGELFF.

This sequence joins TRBV5-1 and TRBJ1-3; the D is unclear. The CDR3 sequence is 16 residues long. The V gene's germline CDR1 is SGHRS and CDR2 YFSETQ. V lost 4 bases and J lost 3, with 17 bases in between. As DNA, the CDR3 is TGCGCCAGCAGCCCCGAGCTGGGAGACTATGGAAACACCATATATTTT. This translates into CASSPELGDYGNTIYF.